This T cell receptor (beta chain) was found in a study of T cell repertoires in cytomegalovirus infection (dated by TCRdb to the late 2010s). In terms of the full investigation: Because public TCR beta signatures pointed to carriage of CMV infection together with the matching HLA type, the HLA type of each donor mattered for the analysis. What the work shows at the level of the full study, not this receptor alone: The ex vivo response was dominated by HLA-C-restricted CMV-specific TCR beta clonotypes, and the single most frequent clonotype in two of eight donors was supplied by these HLA-C-restricted clonotypes. In both this cohort and an independent roughly 350-donor cohort, the cumulative frequency of public TCR beta family members distinguished carriers of CMV infection plus the relevant HLA type.

This clonotype was counted at least ten times. Its antigen remains undetermined. No much larger clone is present one base from it, and per-base qualities are unavailable. The instrument given in TCRdb is Illumina HiSeq 1500. TCRdb trimmed the raw reads at Q25, called clones with MiXCR and kept productive beta chains. Under each unique CDR3 protein, matching rows form one entry showing the most common genes and DNA. The sample data list about 250,000 distinct CDR3 sequences, and roughly 12% of these were observed just once. 1.5% to 2% of the sample is taken by the ten largest. V is clipped by 6 bases and J by 0 bases, and the sequence between their germline boundaries is 19 bases long. From the cysteine through the phenylalanine, the CDR3 covers 17 amino acids. Only CDR3 DNA is held: 51 bases, read in frame from base 1.

The V and J genes are TRBV12-3 or TRBV12-4 and TRBJ2-3; 6 matching bases give a weak D call of TRBD2. The sample consisted of PBMCs. The source of this sequence is a human donor in good health (CMV status not recorded). Some clones in this sample may be carry-over from other donors' samples. DNA sequence: TGTGCCAGCAGCCCCGGGACTTGGTTTTCTAGCACAGATACGCAGTATTTT. Its translation reads: CASSPGTWFSSTDTQYF.